A selection of T cell receptor beta chains follows, all from one sample in a study of shared clonotypes between healthy human individuals. TCRdb's copy holds only in-frame clones and misses some; the assay was immunoSEQ multiplex PCR. Of over a million clones detected, 78% appear once; the ten largest clones hold more than 0.45%. Sample: memory CD4+ T cells from PBMCs. The receptors stem from a man between 18 and 29 years old in good health. Some clones in this sample may be carry-over from other donors' samples. CDR3s include the opening cysteine and the closing phenylalanine or tryptophan. The D gene is left open where the match is weak. Part of the rows lack a size; the others show once, few, many or a class for expanded clones.

v_call	j_call	d_call	clone_size	cdr3_aa	cdr3_nt
TRBV7-2	TRBJ2-2	TRBD1	-	CASSSWTGNTGELFF	TGTGCCAGCAGCAGCTGGACAGGGAACACCGGGGAGCTGTTTTTT
TRBV7-9	TRBJ1-2	-	-	CASSLGQGPGYTF	TGTGCCAGCAGCTTAGGTCAGGGACCTGGCTACACCTTC
TRBV5-1	TRBJ2-5	TRBD2	-	CASTPSGLAGAETQYF	TGCGCCAGCACCCCAAGTGGGCTAGCGGGCGCGGAGACCCAGTACTTC
TRBV15	TRBJ2-2	-	-	CATSSRSGSRTTGELFF	TGTGCCACCAGCAGCCGTTCGGGCTCCCGCACCACCGGGGAGCTGTTTTTT
TRBV7-3	TRBJ2-1	-	once	CASSESGSSYNEQFF	TGTGCCAGCAGCGAAAGCGGAAGCTCCTACAATGAGCAGTTCTTC
TRBV7-2	TRBJ1-5	-	-	CASSSPGVHNQPQHF	TGTGCCAGCAGCTCCCCGGGAGTTCATAATCAGCCCCAGCATTTT
TRBV7-2	TRBJ2-1	-	-	CASSLAGGGEQFF	TGTGCCAGCAGCTTGGCCGGGGGCGGTGAGCAGTTCTTC
TRBV11-1	TRBJ2-7	-	-	CASSLVGSYEQYF	TGTGCCAGCAGCTTAGTGGGCTCCTACGAGCAGTACTTC
TRBV7-2	TRBJ2-6	-	-	CASSLVLGSSGANVLTF	TGTGCCAGCAGCTTAGTGTTGGGGAGCTCTGGGGCCAACGTCCTGACTTTC
TRBV9	TRBJ2-7	-	many	CASSPTPGYEQYF	TGTGCCAGCAGCCCGACCCCCGGTTACGAGCAGTACTTC
TRBV28	TRBJ2-6	TRBD2	once	CASSLWTSGDSGANVLTF	TGTGCCAGCAGTTTATGGACTAGCGGGGACTCTGGGGCCAACGTCCTGACTTTC
TRBV5-5	TRBJ2-6	-	-	CASSLAGTGANVLTF	TGTGCCAGCAGCTTGGCCGGAACCGGGGCCAACGTCCTGACTTTC
TRBV5-4	TRBJ1-2	-	-	CASSRGGSTSFYGYTF	TGTGCCAGCAGCAGGGGGGGCAGCACATCATTCTATGGCTACACCTTC
TRBV6-6	TRBJ2-7	-	once	CASSPHTGRIYEQYF	TGTGCCAGCAGTCCGCACACAGGGCGGATCTACGAGCAGTACTTC
TRBV28	TRBJ1-5	-	-	CASSPRRNQPQHF	TGTGCCAGCAGTCCTAGGCGCAATCAGCCCCAGCATTTT
TRBV6-5	TRBJ2-6	-	-	CASSTLPVGANVLTF	TGTGCCAGCAGTACGCTCCCCGTGGGGGCCAACGTCCTGACTTTC
TRBV5-1	TRBJ2-7	-	-	CASSLVANSPSEQYF	TGCGCCAGCAGCTTAGTGGCGAACTCCCCATCCGAGCAGTACTTC
TRBV7-9	TRBJ1-2	TRBD1	-	CASSPTGQGYGYTF	TGTGCCAGCAGCCCTACTGGACAGGGGTATGGCTACACCTTC
TRBV2	TRBJ2-2	-	many	CASSPLGSGVTGELFF	TGTGCCAGCAGTCCTCTGGGGTCGGGAGTCACCGGGGAGCTGTTTTTT
TRBV6-5	TRBJ2-3	TRBD1	-	CASSRTGRPDTQYF	TGTGCCAGCAGTAGGACAGGGAGGCCAGATACGCAGTATTTT
TRBV9	TRBJ2-7	TRBD2	-	CASSGGTSATYEQYF	TGTGCCAGCAGCGGCGGGACTAGCGCAACCTACGAGCAGTACTTC
TRBV19	TRBJ1-5	-	few	CASSSSGSNQPQHF	TGTGCCAGTAGTTCATCAGGTTCGAATCAGCCCCAGCATTTT
TRBV2	TRBJ2-1	-	many	CASRRERLYNEQFF	TGTGCCAGTCGACGGGAGCGTTTATACAATGAGCAGTTCTTC
TRBV27	TRBJ1-5	-	-	CASSAGRRVPQHF	TGTGCCAGCAGTGCAGGGCGGCGTGTACCCCAGCATTTT
TRBV5-1	TRBJ1-2	TRBD1	few	CASSLPPGQGVYGYTF	TGCGCCAGCAGCTTGCCCCCGGGACAGGGGGTTTATGGCTACACCTTC
TRBV5-1	TRBJ2-7	-	-	CASSLGPGSSAYEQYF	TGCGCCAGCAGCTTGGGCCCAGGATCTTCTGCCTACGAGCAGTACTTC
TRBV6-4	TRBJ2-2	-	few	CASRMTVRAGELFF	TGTGCCAGCAGAATGACAGTACGGGCCGGGGAGCTGTTTTTT
TRBV6-6	TRBJ1-5	-	-	CASSYSAGYNQPQHF	TGTGCCAGCAGTTACTCAGCCGGGTACAATCAGCCCCAGCATTTT
TRBV11-2	TRBJ2-4	TRBD2	-	CASSPTPGLAGGIQYF	TGTGCCAGCAGCCCCACCCCGGGACTAGCGGGGGGAATTCAGTACTTC
TRBV28	TRBJ1-5	-	-	CASSPAGHPNQPQHF	TGTGCCAGCAGTCCTGCGGGACACCCCAATCAGCCCCAGCATTTT
TRBV9	TRBJ1-1	-	-	CASSVVDGSPFF	TGTGCCAGCAGCGTAGTTGACGGGTCCCCTTTCTTT
TRBV27	TRBJ1-5	-	-	CASSPTEGRRNQPQHF	TGTGCCAGCAGTCCTACCGAGGGGAGGCGCAATCAGCCCCAGCATTTT
TRBV27	TRBJ1-5	TRBD1	-	CASSQDRGSNQPQHF	TGTGCCAGCAGTCAAGACAGGGGGAGCAATCAGCCCCAGCATTTT
TRBV5-4	TRBJ1-3	-	-	CASSLRATGNTIYF	TGTGCCAGCAGCTTAAGGGCAACTGGAAACACCATATATTTT
TRBV6-1	TRBJ2-7	-	-	CASSIHRVEQYF	TGTGCCAGCAGTATACACAGGGTTGAGCAGTACTTC
TRBV4-2	TRBJ2-1	TRBD2	-	CASSPGHAGGGGNEQFF	TGTGCCAGCAGCCCCGGTCACGCGGGAGGAGGGGGTAATGAGCAGTTCTTC
TRBV1	TRBJ2-1	-	-	CTSSLRQGDPSGEQFF	TGCACCAGCAGCCTACGACAGGGCGATCCTAGCGGTGAGCAGTTCTTC
TRBV4-1	TRBJ2-3	-	-	CASSQDRGDTQYF	TGCGCCAGCAGCCAAGATCGGGGAGATACGCAGTATTTT
TRBV6-1	TRBJ1-5	-	-	CASSEGPNHQPQHF	TGTGCCAGCAGCGAGGGACCGAACCATCAGCCCCAGCATTTT
TRBV7-2	TRBJ1-2	-	-	CASSFSLTNYGYTF	TGTGCCAGCAGCTTTTCCCTAACTAACTATGGCTACACCTTC